Sequencing of this T cell receptor beta chain was carried out in a study of control samples from healthy donors and cancer patients. Only in-frame clones appear in the TCRdb table, and some are missing; sequencing was by immunoSEQ multiplex PCR. The sample shows about 120,000 clones, more than 75% of them seen only once. The specimen was blood. The receptor's source is a man younger than 45 in good health.

CDR3 loop: CASSLGQDYGYTF. CDR3 coding DNA: TGTGCCAGCAGCTTGGGGCAGGACTATGGCTACACCTTC. The V call is TRBV5-5, the J call TRBJ1-2; D gene unclear. Germline lookup yields CDR1 SGHKS and CDR2 YYEKEE (reference sequence). Trimming took off 0 bases at V and 3 bases at J, with 6 bases between the two ends. The CDR3 is 13 residues long.